This T cell receptor (beta chain) was sequenced in a study of CD8+ T cells in alopecia areata. Study in general: Those patients who were treated received oral tofacitinib, which was given at 5 to 10 mg twice daily for moderate-to-severe alopecia areata.

Treatment reported: oral pan-JAK inhibitor, 5-10 mg twice daily. It was cDNA, reverse transcribed from extracted RNA, that served as the sequencing template. TCRdb's table, derived via immunoSEQ multiplex PCR, lists solely in-frame clones and lacks some. Of more than 110,000 clones detected, around half appear once; the ten largest clones hold about 16%. Germline loops: CDR1 SNHLY, CDR2 FYNNEI. The CDR3 runs to 12 residues. Trimming removed 6 bases from V and 5 bases from J, with 10 bases in between. This sample comprised CD8+ T cells sorted from blood, obtained at week 4, from a patient treated with tofacitinib. The TCR originated in a human donor with alopecia areata. The chain carries TRBV2 and TRBJ2-5; D may be TRBD1 (6 bases). This chain's CDR3 is CASRQGSETQYF. Written as DNA, the CDR3 is TGTGCCAGCAGACAGGGTTCGGAGACCCAGTACTTC.